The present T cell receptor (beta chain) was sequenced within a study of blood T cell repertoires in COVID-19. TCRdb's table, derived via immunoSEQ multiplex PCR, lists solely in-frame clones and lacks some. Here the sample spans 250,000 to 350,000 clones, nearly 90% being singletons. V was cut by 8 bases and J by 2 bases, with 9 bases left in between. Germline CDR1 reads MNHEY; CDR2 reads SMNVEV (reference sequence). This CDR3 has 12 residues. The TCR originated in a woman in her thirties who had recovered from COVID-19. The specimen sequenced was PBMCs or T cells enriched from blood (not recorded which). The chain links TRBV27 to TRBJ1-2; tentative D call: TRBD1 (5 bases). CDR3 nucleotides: TGTGCCAGCGGTGCAGGGAACTATGGCTACACCTTC. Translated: CASGAGNYGYTF.